Listed below are T cell receptor beta chains from one sample, sequenced in a study of blood T cell repertoires in COVID-19. Profiling relied on immunoSEQ multiplex PCR, and the TCRdb table lists in-frame clones only, not all of them. Of tens of thousands of clones listed, roughly 84% are singletons. Sequencing was done on a sample of peripheral blood. The source is a man between 60 and 75 years old with acute or convalescent COVID-19. The CDR3 runs from the conserved cysteine through the conserved F or W. The D gene is left open where the match is weak. Clone size is shown for a subset of rows, as once, few, many or a class of expanded clone.

D	V	J	size	CDR3	DNA
TRBD1	TRBV7-3	TRBJ1-2	.	CASSLEGTGDGYTF	TGTGCCAGCAGCTTAGAAGGGACAGGGGATGGCTACACCTTC
TRBD1	TRBV19	TRBJ1-5	.	CASSNRDRGNQPQHF	TGTGCCAGTAGTAACCGGGACAGGGGGAATCAGCCCCAGCATTTT
.	TRBV12-3/TRBV12-4	TRBJ1-2	.	CASRDKPTNGYTF	TGTGCCAGCAGGGACAAACCAACTAATGGCTACACCTTC
.	TRBV27	TRBJ1-1	.	CASSFFGGVDTEAFF	TGTGCCAGCAGCTTTTTTGGGGGGGTGGACACTGAAGCTTTCTTT
TRBD1	TRBV19	TRBJ2-1	.	CAIRDRAYNEQFF	TGCGCTATTCGGGACAGGGCTTACAATGAGCAGTTCTTC
TRBD2	TRBV11-3	TRBJ2-3	.	CASSGGGTDTQYF	TGTGCCAGCAGCGGGGGGGGTACAGATACGCAGTATTTT
.	TRBV4-1	TRBJ1-6	few	CASSDTEGSSYNSPLHF	TGCGCCAGCAGCGATACAGAGGGTAGCTCCTATAATTCACCCCTCCACTTT
TRBD1	TRBV15	TRBJ1-2	few	CATSRKDRGRDGYTF	TGTGCCACCAGCAGGAAGGACAGGGGGCGGGATGGCTACACCTTC
TRBD2	TRBV5-5	TRBJ2-5	.	CASSLTSVLAGVKTQYF	TGTGCCAGCAGCTTGACCAGTGTACTAGCGGGGGTAAAGACCCAGTACTTC
TRBD1	TRBV7-9	TRBJ1-1	.	CASSPTIGQGAWDTEAFF	TGTGCCAGCAGCCCCACGATCGGACAGGGGGCATGGGACACTGAAGCTTTCTTT
TRBD1	TRBV27	TRBJ1-1	once	CASSLRYGTGLDEAFF	TGTGCCAGCAGTTTACGTTACGGGACAGGGTTGGATGAAGCTTTCTTT
.	TRBV9	TRBJ2-5	.	CASSVRDSYDGTQYF	TGTGCCAGCAGCGTGCGGGACTCATACGACGGGACCCAGTACTTC
TRBD1	TRBV7-2	TRBJ2-7	.	CASSPYRGPYEQYF	TGTGCCAGCAGCCCTTACAGGGGGCCCTACGAGCAGTACTTC
TRBD2	TRBV4-2	TRBJ2-6	many	CASSQVAGAGANVLTF	TGTGCCAGCAGCCAAGTTGCGGGGGCTGGGGCCAACGTCCTGACTTTC
.	TRBV21-1	TRBJ2-7	.	CAGKQGVHEQYF	TGTGCCGGAAAACAGGGTGTCCACGAGCAGTACTTC
.	TRBV28	TRBJ2-5	.	CASSFRGTTQYF	TGTGCCAGCAGTTTTCGGGGAACAACCCAGTACTTC
.	TRBV19	TRBJ1-1	.	CASSIDNNRVNTEAFF	TGTGCCAGTAGTATAGATAACAACAGGGTAAACACTGAAGCTTTCTTT
.	TRBV4-1	TRBJ2-7	once	CASSRTGSYEQYF	TGCGCCAGCAGCCGAACAGGGTCCTACGAGCAGTACTTC
.	TRBV11-2	TRBJ1-6	.	CASSLPRGTNNSPLHF	TGTGCCAGCAGCTTACCCAGGGGCACCAATAATTCACCCCTCCACTTT
.	TRBV28	TRBJ1-1	.	CASSLHRLGRLGTEAFF	TGTGCCAGCAGTTTACACCGGCTGGGGCGCTTGGGCACTGAAGCTTTCTTT
.	TRBV7-8	TRBJ1-1	.	CASSEGVYTEAFF	TGTGCCAGCAGCGAGGGGGTTTACACTGAAGCTTTCTTT
TRBD2	TRBV6-5	TRBJ2-4	few	CAGREASGGADIQYF	TGTGCCGGTCGAGAGGCTAGCGGGGGGGCGGACATTCAGTACTTC
.	TRBV7-2	TRBJ2-2	.	CASSPQLASGELFF	TGTGCCAGCAGCCCCCAGCTAGCTAGCGGGGAGCTGTTTTTT
.	TRBV28	TRBJ1-4	.	CASSFTGQGYEKLFF	TGTGCCAGCAGTTTCACAGGGCAGGGGTATGAAAAACTGTTTTTT
.	TRBV4-2	TRBJ1-1	once	CASSQDRGSNTEAFF	TGTGCCAGCAGCCAAGATCGGGGATCGAACACTGAAGCTTTCTTT
TRBD2	TRBV3-1/TRBV3-2	TRBJ2-1	.	CASSGPGLGEYNEQFF	TGTGCCAGCAGCGGACCGGGACTAGGGGAGTACAATGAGCAGTTCTTC
TRBD1	TRBV7-9	TRBJ2-3	.	CASSPWDRGTDTQYF	TGTGCCAGCAGCCCCTGGGACAGGGGCACAGATACGCAGTATTTT
TRBD1	TRBV29-1	TRBJ2-1	once	CSAGTGNGNEQFF	TGCAGCGCCGGGACAGGGAATGGCAATGAGCAGTTCTTC
.	TRBV7-2	TRBJ1-5	.	CASSLELVYSNQPQHF	TGTGCCAGCAGCTTAGAATTAGTATATAGCAATCAGCCCCAGCATTTT
.	TRBV2	TRBJ2-3	.	CASSSGWGDTQYF	TGTGCCAGCAGCTCAGGGTGGGGAGATACGCAGTATTTT
TRBD1	TRBV27	TRBJ1-1	.	CASSLSWGDRVSTEAFF	TGTGCCAGCAGTTTATCTTGGGGGGACAGGGTTAGCACTGAAGCTTTCTTT
TRBD1	TRBV3-1/TRBV3-2	TRBJ2-7	.	CASSHATGGYEQYF	TGTGCCAGCAGCCATGCGACAGGGGGCTACGAGCAGTACTTC
.	TRBV28	TRBJ2-5	.	CASTQGQETQYF	TGTGCCAGCACGCAGGGCCAAGAGACCCAGTACTTC
TRBD2	TRBV10-3	TRBJ2-3	.	CAISESTALAATDTQYF	TGTGCCATCAGTGAGTCGACTGCTCTAGCGGCCACAGATACGCAGTATTTT
.	TRBV11-2	TRBJ1-2	.	CASSSRGQHNYGYTF	TGTGCCAGCAGCTCCCGCGGGCAGCACAACTATGGCTACACCTTC
.	TRBV2	TRBJ1-1	.	CASSERGNTEAFF	TGTGCCAGCAGTGAACGAGGGAACACTGAAGCTTTCTTT
.	TRBV11-2	TRBJ1-2	.	CASSLMADYGYTF	TGTGCCAGCAGCTTAATGGCAGACTATGGCTACACCTTC
TRBD1	TRBV12-5	TRBJ2-6	.	CASGLAGRDRYLSGANVLTF	TGTGCTAGTGGTTTGGCGGGCCGGGACAGATATCTCTCTGGGGCCAACGTCCTGACTTTC
TRBD1	TRBV6-5	TRBJ1-2	.	CASSPGQGANYGYTF	TGTGCCAGCAGTCCGGGACAGGGCGCTAACTATGGCTACACCTTC
TRBD1	TRBV11-1	TRBJ2-3	.	CASSFAGQGPTDTQYF	TGTGCCAGCAGCTTCGCCGGACAGGGGCCCACAGATACGCAGTATTTT
TRBD2	TRBV6-1	TRBJ2-1	.	CASSEKGLTGGLNEQFF	TGTGCCAGCAGTGAAAAGGGGCTAACGGGGGGGCTCAATGAGCAGTTCTTC
TRBD1	TRBV6-4	TRBJ1-4	.	CASRKNRGLATNEKLFF	TGTGCCAGCAGAAAAAACAGGGGGCTAGCGACTAATGAAAAACTGTTTTTT
.	TRBV6-5	TRBJ1-5	.	CASGHREQPQHF	TGTGCCAGCGGACACAGGGAACAGCCCCAGCATTTT
.	TRBV2	TRBJ2-3	.	CASSEARGNTDTQYF	TGTGCCAGCAGTGAAGCGCGAGGGAACACAGATACGCAGTATTTT
TRBD1	TRBV6-5	TRBJ1-1	.	CASRRQGSVLPEAFF	TGTGCCAGCAGACGACAGGGATCGGTTCTACCTGAAGCTTTCTTT
.	TRBV27	TRBJ1-5	.	CASSLSSSDQPQHF	TGTGCCAGCAGTTTATCCTCCTCTGATCAGCCCCAGCATTTT
.	TRBV4-2	TRBJ1-1	.	CASSQDPSMNTEAFF	TGTGCCAGCAGCCAAGATCCATCCATGAACACTGAAGCTTTCTTT
.	TRBV18	TRBJ2-1	.	CASSPTVVMADEQFF	TGTGCCAGCTCACCTACTGTGGTCATGGCGGATGAGCAGTTCTTC
.	TRBV6-5	TRBJ2-7	.	CASSYSNAGSEQYF	TGTGCCAGCAGTTACTCGAACGCAGGCAGCGAGCAGTACTTC
TRBD1	TRBV2	TRBJ1-6	.	CASRGQNSPLHF	TGTGCCAGCAGGGGACAGAATTCACCCCTCCACTTT
TRBD2	TRBV28	TRBJ2-1	.	CASSFFSGGAYNEQFF	TGTGCCAGCAGTTTCTTTAGCGGGGGGGCCTACAATGAGCAGTTCTTC